The 11 T cell receptor beta chains in this list originate from one sample, sequenced in a study of blood T cells in healthy people across ages. The authors ran a second PCR of 7 to 11 cycles using a sample-barcoded 5' primer and a J-beta primer mix. Each CDR3 protein is one row after TCRdb ran MiXCR on the 5' RACE reads. The sample includes around 1,700,000 distinct CDR3 sequences, 25% to 30% of them seen just once. The sample taken for sequencing was blood. The receptors were sampled from a woman aged 30 to 39 in good health.

V and J are TRBV20-1 and TRBJ1-2; D is unclear. Germline values: CDR1 DFQATT, CDR2 SNEGSKA (reference sequence). The CDR3 is made up of 13 amino acids. The V end lost 5 bases, the J end lost 4 bases, and 14 bases lay between the germline ends. The chain's CDR3 is CSAPHEDSYGYTF. CDR3 sequence (DNA): TGCAGTGCTCCCCACGAGGATAGCTATGGCTACACCTTC.

The chain has TRBV12-3 or TRBV12-4 and TRBJ2-7; 8 bases map to TRBD2. This CDR3 contains 13 residues. The trim removed 3 bases at V and 10 bases at J, leaving 8 bases unmatched. CDR3 amino acids: CASSFIGGVAQYF. The CDR3 region has the DNA TGTGCCAGCAGTTTCATCGGGGGGGTGGCCCAGTACTTC.

To note about this clonotype: A read error may produce the germline difference seen at one junction end. This chain connects TRBV6-6 to TRBJ2-2; D gene unclear. This CDR3 region has 12 residues. Germline values: CDR1 MNHNY, CDR2 SVGAGI (reference sequence). The CDR3 nucleotides are TGTGTCAGCAGCCGATCTACCGGGGAGCTGTTTTTT. It codes for CVSSRSTGELFF.

Many counts were recorded for this clonotype. The V call is TRBV18, the J call TRBJ2-5; tentative D call: TRBD1 (7 bases). From germline, CDR1 is KGHSH and CDR2 LQKENI. Trimming removed 3 bases at V and 5 bases at J, with 16 bases between. This CDR3 has 15 amino acids. The CDR3 nucleotides are TGTGCCAGCTCACCTCGACAGGGCCGGGAGGAGACCCAGTACTTC. Amino acids: CASSPRQGREETQYF.

This clonotype turned up a few times. The gene calls are TRBV2 and TRBJ2-5; D remains unclear. There are 12 residues in the CDR3. Between the trimmed V and J ends, which lost 8 bases and 5 bases, there was a span of 12 bases. CDR1 and CDR2 from the germline V gene are SNHLY and FYNNEI. The CDR3 spells CASGWVKETQYF. CDR3 DNA sequence: TGTGCCAGCGGATGGGTGAAGGAGACCCAGTACTTC.

This clonotype was counted at least ten times. The chain is built from TRBV5-1 and TRBJ2-3, with 8 nucleotides matching TRBD2. This CDR3 spans 16 amino acids. V shed 2 bases and J 0 bases; nucleotides not matched to a gene: 5. Looked up from germline, CDR1 is SGHRS and CDR2 is YFSETQ. CDR3 protein: CASSFSSGISTDTQYF. The CDR3 DNA is TGCGCCAGCAGCTTCAGTAGCGGGATTAGCACAGATACGCAGTATTTT.

In its sample, this clonotype was seen a few times. The chain recombines TRBV9 with TRBJ2-3; D is tentatively TRBD1 or TRBD2 (5 bases each). The CDR3 runs to 14 residues. The germline V gene encodes CDR1 SGDLS and CDR2 YYNGEE. V was pared by 0 bases and J by 4 bases, with 9 bases between. The CDR3 DNA is TGTGCCAGCAGCGTAGGGGGGAGCCCAGATACGCAGTATTTT. Its translation: CASSVGGSPDTQYF. Looking up the rest from reference TRBV9 and TRBJ2-3 gives the full variable domain: DSGVTQTPKHLITATGQRVTLRCSPRSGDLSVYWYQQSLDQGLQFLIQYYNGEERAKGNILERFSAQQFPDLHSELNLSSLELGDSALYFCASSVGGSPDTQYFGPGTRLTVL.

In the case of this clonotype: A much larger clone lies one base from this, so it may be a read error. The J gene is TRBJ2-5, the V gene TRBV20-1; 13 bases are a match to TRBD2. The length of the CDR3 is 19 residues. Germline CDR1 DFQATT, CDR2 SNEGSKA (reference sequence). The J segment lost 0 bases and the V segment lost 5 bases, leaving 15 bases of the junction unmatched. This CDR3 reads CSAPRPGLAGASYQETQYF. The CDR3 bases are TGCAGTGCTCCTCGCCCAGGACTAGCGGGGGCCTCGTACCAAGAGACCCAGTACTTC.

Many counts were recorded for this clonotype. The rearrangement joins TRBV7-8 to TRBJ2-3; D gene unclear. Per the germline V gene, CDR1 is SGHVS and CDR2 is FQNEAQ. The CDR3 spans 14 residues. V shed 1 base and J shed 9 bases, with 14 bases lying between them. CDR3 DNA: TGTGCCAGCAGCTTAGTTCCCCTTCAAGGGACGCAGTATTTT. This translates into CASSLVPLQGTQYF.

The V gene is TRBV30, the J gene TRBJ1-1; the D gene is possibly TRBD1 (5 bases). CDR3 length equals 12 residues. Germline V lookup: CDR1 GTSNPN, CDR2 SVGIG (reference sequence). The V end was cut by 1 base, the J end by 7 bases, with 10 bases between. CDR3 protein: CAWSGTGGEAFF. The CDR3 nucleotides are TGTGCCTGGAGTGGGACGGGGGGTGAAGCTTTCTTT.

This clonotype showed up just a few times. V usage is TRBV5-1 and J usage is TRBJ1-4; TRBD1 matches at 9 bases. The CDR3 length is 13 residues. The J segment lost 8 bases and the V segment lost 4 bases, leaving 3 bases of the junction unmatched. In germline, CDR1 is SGHRS, CDR2 YFSETQ. CDR3 nucleotide sequence: TGCGCCAGCAGCGGGGGACAGGGAGAAAAACTGTTTTTT. Protein product: CASSGGQGEKLFF.